A single sample gave rise to the 12 T cell receptor beta chains below, sequenced in a study of cytomegalovirus exposure and HLA in healthy donors. Clones were sequenced by immunoSEQ multiplex PCR, and TCRdb holds only the in-frame ones, with some missing. The sample lists 120,000 or so clones, around 96% occurring once. The specimen sequenced was PBMCs. All receptors come from a young man in good health and CMV-seronegative.

CDR3 amino acids: CASSSDRFSGNTIYF. CDR3 coding DNA: TGTGCCAGCAGTTCGGACAGGTTCTCTGGAAACACCATATATTTT. V is TRBV6-5 and J is TRBJ1-3; 7 bases match TRBD1. Germline CDR1 and CDR2: MNHEY and SVGAGI. The CDR3 sequence is 15 residues long. After removal of 4 bases from V and 0 bases from J, the junction contained 3 bases not matched to a gene.

This clone was found once. The chain uses TRBV28 and TRBJ1-2, with no clear D. The V gene's germline CDR1 is MDHEN and CDR2 SYDVKM. With 5 bases removed from V and 5 bases from J, the gap between germline ends came to 15 bases. The CDR3 is made up of 14 amino acids. CDR3 in DNA: TGTGCCAGCAGTGCCGCGGTACCACCTTATGGCTACACCTTC. It encodes CASSAAVPPYGYTF.

The gene calls are TRBV25-1 and TRBJ2-1, with a tentative D call TRBD2 (5 bases). The CDR3 contains 14 residues. From germline, CDR1 is MGHDK and CDR2 SYGVNS. Between the trimmed V and J ends, which lost 4 bases and 9 bases, there was a span of 16 bases. Written as DNA, the CDR3 is TGTGCCAGCAGTGGAGAGGACTCCTGGGGTGAGCAGTTCTTC. Amino acids: CASSGEDSWGEQFF. The full variable domain, with the rest looked up from reference TRBV25-1 and TRBJ2-1, is EADIYQTPRYLVIGTGKKITLECSQTMGHDKMYWYQQDPGMELHLIHYSYGVNSTEKGDLSSESTVSRIRTEHFPLTLESARPSHTSQYLCASSGEDSWGEQFFGPGTRLTVL.

This clone was picked up one time. This chain uses TRBV5-6 with TRBJ2-1; D not certain. This CDR3 has 15 amino acids. V lost 0 bases and J 0 bases, leaving 7 bases between the germline ends. In germline, CDR1 is SGHDT, CDR2 YYEEEE. The CDR3 region is CASSLGASSYNEQFF. The CDR3 region has the DNA TGTGCCAGCAGCTTGGGGGCGAGCTCCTACAATGAGCAGTTCTTC.

CDR3 region: CASSPPGTSGDTQYF. For the CDR3, the DNA is TGTGCCAGCAGCCCACCCGGGACTAGCGGAGATACGCAGTATTTT. V is TRBV9 and J is TRBJ2-3; 11 bases map to TRBD2. Looked up from germline, CDR1 is SGDLS and CDR2 is YYNGEE. This CDR3 has 15 residues. Trimming at V came to 4 bases and at J to 5 bases, leaving 6 bases not matched to a gene.

In DNA, the CDR3 is TGTGCCAGCAGCCCCGGAACCCGGACAGGGCAAGAGACCCAGTACTTC. Its translation is CASSPGTRTGQETQYF. The J gene is TRBJ2-5, the V gene TRBV4-2; 8 bases line up with TRBD1. The germline CDR1 and CDR2 sequences are LGHNA and YNFKEQ. The CDR3 has 16 amino acids. J gave up 2 bases and V 4 bases, and 9 bases lay outside the gene matches.

The V call is TRBV29-1, the J call TRBJ2-6; the D gene is possibly TRBD1 (5 bases). This CDR3 contains 17 residues. Germline V gene data show CDR1 as SQVTM and CDR2 as ANQGSEA. Deletions cut 2 bases from V and 1 base from J, with 15 bases between. In nucleotides, the CDR3 is TGCAGCGTTGAACCTGCAGGGCCCTTTTCTGGGGCCAACGTCCTGACTTTC. Translation gives CSVEPAGPFSGANVLTF.

The chain combines TRBV5-1 with TRBJ2-7, with a possible D match to TRBD1 (5 bases). The CDR3 loop spans 15 amino acids. The ends were cut back, 0 bases at V and 0 bases at J, with 10 bases in the middle. The V gene's germline CDR1 is SGHRS and CDR2 YFSETQ. The CDR3: CASSLDRNPSYEQYF. The CDR3 nucleotides are TGCGCCAGCAGCTTGGACAGGAACCCCTCCTACGAGCAGTACTTC.

Only one count was recorded for this clone. The chain's CDR3 is CASSRGQMYNEQFF. For the CDR3, the DNA is TGTGCCAGCAGCCGAGGGCAGATGTACAATGAGCAGTTCTTC. The rearrangement joins TRBV11-3 to TRBJ2-1; possible D gene TRBD2, 5 bases. This CDR3 region has 14 residues. V was pared by 5 bases and J by 4 bases, with 12 bases between. The germline CDR1 and CDR2 sequences are SGHNT and YENEEA.

This sequence joins TRBV6-6 and TRBJ2-1; no reliable D call. CDR3 size: 12 residues. V was cut by 0 bases and J by 6 bases, with 3 bases left in between. Per germline, CDR1 MNHNY and CDR2 SVGAGI (reference sequence). The CDR3 bases are TGTGCCAGCAGTTACTCGCGCAATGAGCAGTTCTTC. Translating gives CASSYSRNEQFF.

This clone appeared a single time. The chain uses TRBV30 and TRBJ2-7; 11 bases agree with TRBD2. Germline V gene data show CDR1 as GTSNPN and CDR2 as SVGIG (reference sequence). The CDR3 is made up of 13 amino acids. V lost 5 bases and J lost 4; bases outside the gene matches: 4. The CDR3 protein is CAWEGTSGYEQYF. In nucleotides, the CDR3 is TGTGCCTGGGAGGGGACTAGCGGATACGAGCAGTACTTC.

The V call is TRBV13, the J call TRBJ1-1; possible D gene TRBD1, 6 bases. CDR1 PRHDT and CDR2 FYEKMQ come from the germline V gene (reference sequence). V lost 5 bases and J lost 5, with 15 bases in between. This CDR3 contains 14 residues. The CDR3 is CASSHLQGRTEAFF. CDR3 coding DNA: TGTGCCAGCAGCCACCTACAGGGAAGGACTGAAGCTTTCTTT.